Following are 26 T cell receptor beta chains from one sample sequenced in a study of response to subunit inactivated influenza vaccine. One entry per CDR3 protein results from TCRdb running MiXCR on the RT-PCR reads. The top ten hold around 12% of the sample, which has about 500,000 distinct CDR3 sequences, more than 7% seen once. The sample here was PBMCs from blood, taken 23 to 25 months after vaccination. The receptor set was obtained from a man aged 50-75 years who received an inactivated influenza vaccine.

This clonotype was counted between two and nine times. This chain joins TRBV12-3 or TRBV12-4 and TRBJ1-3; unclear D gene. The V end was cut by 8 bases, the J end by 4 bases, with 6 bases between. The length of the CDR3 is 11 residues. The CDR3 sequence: CASPWGNTIYF. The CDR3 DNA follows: TGTGCCAGCCCGTGGGGAAACACCATATATTTT.

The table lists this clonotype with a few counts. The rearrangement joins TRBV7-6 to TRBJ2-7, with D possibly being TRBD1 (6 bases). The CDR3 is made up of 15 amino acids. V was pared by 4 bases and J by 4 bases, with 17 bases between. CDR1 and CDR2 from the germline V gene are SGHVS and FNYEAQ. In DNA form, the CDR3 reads TGTGCCAGCAGCTCGCGGAGAACAGGGAGTTACGAGCAGTACTTC. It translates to CASSSRRTGSYEQYF.

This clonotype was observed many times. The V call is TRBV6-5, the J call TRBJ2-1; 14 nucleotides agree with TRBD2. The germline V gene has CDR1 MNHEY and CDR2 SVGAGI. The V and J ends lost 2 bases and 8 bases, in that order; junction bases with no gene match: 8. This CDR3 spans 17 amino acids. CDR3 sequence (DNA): TGTGCCAGCAGTTACGCGGGACTAGCGGGAGATGGCTATGAGCAGTTCTTC. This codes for CASSYAGLAGDGYEQFF.

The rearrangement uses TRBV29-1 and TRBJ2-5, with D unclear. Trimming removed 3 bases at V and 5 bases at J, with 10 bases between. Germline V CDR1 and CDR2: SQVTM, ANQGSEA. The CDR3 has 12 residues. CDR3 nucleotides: TGCAGCGTTGAGGGCCAGAAGGAGACCCAGTACTTC. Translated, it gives CSVEGQKETQYF.

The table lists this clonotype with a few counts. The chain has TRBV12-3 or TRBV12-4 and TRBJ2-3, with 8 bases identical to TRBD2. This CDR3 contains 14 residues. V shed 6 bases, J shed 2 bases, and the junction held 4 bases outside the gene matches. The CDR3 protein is CASSPGGATDTQYF. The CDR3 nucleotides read TGTGCCAGCAGCCCGGGAGGGGCCACAGATACGCAGTATTTT.

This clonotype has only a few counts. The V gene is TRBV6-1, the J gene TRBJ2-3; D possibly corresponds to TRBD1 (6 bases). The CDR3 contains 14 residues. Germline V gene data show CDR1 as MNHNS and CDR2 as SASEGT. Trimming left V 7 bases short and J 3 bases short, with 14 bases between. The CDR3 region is CASTQRGGTDTQYF. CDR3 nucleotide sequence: TGTGCCAGCACCCAACGAGGGGGAACAGATACGCAGTATTTT.

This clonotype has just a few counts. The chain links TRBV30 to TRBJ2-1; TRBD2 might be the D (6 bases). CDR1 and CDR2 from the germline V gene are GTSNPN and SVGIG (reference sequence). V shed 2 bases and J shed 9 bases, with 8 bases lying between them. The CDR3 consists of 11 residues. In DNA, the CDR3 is TGTGCCTGGAGTATCGGGGGTGAGCAGTTCTTC. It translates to CAWSIGGEQFF.

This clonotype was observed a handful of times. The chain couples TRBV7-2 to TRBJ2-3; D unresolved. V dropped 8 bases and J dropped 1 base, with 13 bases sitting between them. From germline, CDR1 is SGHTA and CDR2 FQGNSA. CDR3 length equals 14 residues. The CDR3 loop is CASRYRLGTDTQYF. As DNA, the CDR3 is TGTGCCAGCCGGTACCGGTTGGGCACAGATACGCAGTATTTT.

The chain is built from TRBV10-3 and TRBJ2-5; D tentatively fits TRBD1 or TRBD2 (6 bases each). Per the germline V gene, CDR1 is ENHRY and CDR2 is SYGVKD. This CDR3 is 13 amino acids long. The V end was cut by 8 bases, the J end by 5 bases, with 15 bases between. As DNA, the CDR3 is TGTGCCATCGGTACGGGGGCGGGGGAGACCCAGTACTTC. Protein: CAIGTGAGETQYF.

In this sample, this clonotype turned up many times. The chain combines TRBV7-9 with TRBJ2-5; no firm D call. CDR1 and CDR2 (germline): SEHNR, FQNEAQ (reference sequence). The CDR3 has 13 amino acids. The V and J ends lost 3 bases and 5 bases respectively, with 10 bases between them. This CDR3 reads CASSFHSGETQYF. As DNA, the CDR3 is TGTGCCAGCAGCTTTCACAGTGGGGAGACCCAGTACTTC.

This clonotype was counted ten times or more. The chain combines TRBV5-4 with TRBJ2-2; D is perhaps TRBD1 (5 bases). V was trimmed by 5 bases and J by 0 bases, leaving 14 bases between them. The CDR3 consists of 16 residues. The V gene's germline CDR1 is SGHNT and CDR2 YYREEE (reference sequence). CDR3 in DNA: TGTGCCAGCAGTCACGACAGATACGCGAACACCGGGGAGCTGTTTTTT. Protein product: CASSHDRYANTGELFF.

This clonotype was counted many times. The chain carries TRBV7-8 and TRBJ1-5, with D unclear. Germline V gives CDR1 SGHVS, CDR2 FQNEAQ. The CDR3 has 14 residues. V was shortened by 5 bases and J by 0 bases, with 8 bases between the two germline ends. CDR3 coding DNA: TGTGCCAGCAGCCTACAGAGTAGCAATCAGCCCCAGCATTTT. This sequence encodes CASSLQSSNQPQHF.

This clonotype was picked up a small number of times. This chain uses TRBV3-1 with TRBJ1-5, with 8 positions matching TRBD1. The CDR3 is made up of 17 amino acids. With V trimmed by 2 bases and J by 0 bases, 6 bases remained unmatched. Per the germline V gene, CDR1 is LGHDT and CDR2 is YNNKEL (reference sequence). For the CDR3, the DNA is TGTGCCAGCAGCCAAAGGGGGGACAGGTATAGCAATCAGCCCCAGCATTTT. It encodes CASSQRGDRYSNQPQHF.

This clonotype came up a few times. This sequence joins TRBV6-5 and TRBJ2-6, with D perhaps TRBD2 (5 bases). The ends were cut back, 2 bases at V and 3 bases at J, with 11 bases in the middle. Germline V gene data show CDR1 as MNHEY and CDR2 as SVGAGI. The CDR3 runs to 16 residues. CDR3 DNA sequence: TGTGCCAGCAGTTACCTGCGGGTCGGTGGGGCCAACGTCCTGACTTTC. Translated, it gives CASSYLRVGGANVLTF.

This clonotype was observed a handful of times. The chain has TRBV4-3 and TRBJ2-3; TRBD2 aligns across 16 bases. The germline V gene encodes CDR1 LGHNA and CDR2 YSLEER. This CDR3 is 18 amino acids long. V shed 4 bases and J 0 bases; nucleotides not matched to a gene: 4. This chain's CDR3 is CASSPEGLAGGSTDTQYF. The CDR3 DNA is TGCGCCAGCAGCCCGGAGGGACTAGCGGGAGGGAGCACAGATACGCAGTATTTT.

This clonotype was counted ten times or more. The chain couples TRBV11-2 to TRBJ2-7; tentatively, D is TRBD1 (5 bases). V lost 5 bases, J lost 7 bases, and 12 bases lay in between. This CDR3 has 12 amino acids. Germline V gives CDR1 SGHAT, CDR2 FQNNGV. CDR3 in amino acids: CASSATRVEQYF. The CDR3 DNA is TGTGCCAGCAGCGCCACCAGGGTAGAGCAGTACTTC.

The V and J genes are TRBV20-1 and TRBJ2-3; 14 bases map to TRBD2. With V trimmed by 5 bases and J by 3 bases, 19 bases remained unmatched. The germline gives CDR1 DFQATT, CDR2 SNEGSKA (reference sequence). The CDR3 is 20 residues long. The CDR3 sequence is CSAPRGGLAGVRLPTDTQYF. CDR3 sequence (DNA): TGCAGTGCTCCTAGAGGGGGACTAGCGGGAGTACGTCTTCCGACAGATACGCAGTATTTT.

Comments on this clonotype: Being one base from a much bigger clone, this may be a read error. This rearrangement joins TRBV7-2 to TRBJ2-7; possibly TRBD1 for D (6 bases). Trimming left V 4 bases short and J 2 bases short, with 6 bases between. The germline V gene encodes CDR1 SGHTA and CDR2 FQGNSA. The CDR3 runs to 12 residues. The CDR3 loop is CASSWGPYEQYF. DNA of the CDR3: TGTGCCAGCAGCTGGGGGCCCTACGAGCAGTACTTC. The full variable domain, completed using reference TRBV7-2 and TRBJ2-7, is GAGVSQSPSNKVTEKGKDVELRCDPISGHTALYWYRQSLGQGLEFLIYFQGNSAPDKSGLPSDRFSAERTGGSVSTLTIQRTQQEDSAVYLCASSWGPYEQYFGPGTRLTVT.

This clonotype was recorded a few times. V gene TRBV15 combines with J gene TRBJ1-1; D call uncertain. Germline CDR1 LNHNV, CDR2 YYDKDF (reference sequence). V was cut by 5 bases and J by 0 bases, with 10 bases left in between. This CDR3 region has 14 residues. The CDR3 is CATSRAQLNTEAFF. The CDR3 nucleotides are TGTGCCACCAGCCGAGCCCAATTGAACACTGAAGCTTTCTTT. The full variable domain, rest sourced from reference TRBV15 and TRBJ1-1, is DAMVIQNPRYQVTQFGKPVTLSCSQTLNHNVMYWYQQKSSQAPKLLFHYYDKDFNNEADTPDNFQSRRPNTSFCFLDIRSPGLGDTAMYLCATSRAQLNTEAFFGQGTRLTVV.

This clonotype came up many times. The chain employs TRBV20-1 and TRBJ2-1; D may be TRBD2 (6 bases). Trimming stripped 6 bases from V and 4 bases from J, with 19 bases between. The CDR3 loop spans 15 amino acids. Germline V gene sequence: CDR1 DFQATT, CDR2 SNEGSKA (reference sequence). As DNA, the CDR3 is TGCAGTGCAAAGACCCCGGGACTCCGATACAATGAGCAGTTCTTC. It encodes CSAKTPGLRYNEQFF.

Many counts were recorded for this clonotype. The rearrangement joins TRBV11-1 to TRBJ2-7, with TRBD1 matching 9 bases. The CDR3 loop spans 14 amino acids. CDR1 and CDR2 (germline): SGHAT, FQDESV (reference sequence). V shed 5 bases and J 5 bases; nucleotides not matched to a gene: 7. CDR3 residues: CASSKDRGNDEQYF. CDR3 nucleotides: TGTGCCAGCAGCAAGGACAGGGGAAACGACGAGCAGTACTTC.

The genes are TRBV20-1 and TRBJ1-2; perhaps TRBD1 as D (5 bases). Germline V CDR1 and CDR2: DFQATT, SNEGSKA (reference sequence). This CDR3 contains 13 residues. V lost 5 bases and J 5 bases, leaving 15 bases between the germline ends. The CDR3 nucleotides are TGCAGTGCTCCCGGGACGGGGGAATATGGCTACACCTTC. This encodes CSAPGTGEYGYTF.

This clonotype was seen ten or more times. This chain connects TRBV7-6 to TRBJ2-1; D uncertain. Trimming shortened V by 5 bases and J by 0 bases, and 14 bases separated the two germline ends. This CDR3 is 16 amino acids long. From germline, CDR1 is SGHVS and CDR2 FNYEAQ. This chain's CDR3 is CASSISFPSSYNEQFF. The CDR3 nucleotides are TGTGCCAGCAGCATCAGCTTTCCGAGCTCCTACAATGAGCAGTTCTTC.

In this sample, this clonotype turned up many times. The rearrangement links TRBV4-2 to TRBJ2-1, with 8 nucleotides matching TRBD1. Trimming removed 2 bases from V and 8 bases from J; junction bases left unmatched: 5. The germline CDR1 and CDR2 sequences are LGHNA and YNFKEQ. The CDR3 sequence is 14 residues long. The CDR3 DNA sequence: TGTGCCAGCAGCCAACCCGGACAGGGTCATGAGCAGTTCTTC. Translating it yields CASSQPGQGHEQFF.

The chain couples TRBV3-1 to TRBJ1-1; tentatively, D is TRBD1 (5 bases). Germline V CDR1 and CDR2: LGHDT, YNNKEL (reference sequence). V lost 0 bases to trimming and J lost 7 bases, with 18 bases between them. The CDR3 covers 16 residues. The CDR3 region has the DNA TGTGCCAGCAGCCAAGATGGGAAGGGGCGCGGCGGTGAAGCTTTCTTT. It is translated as CASSQDGKGRGGEAFF.

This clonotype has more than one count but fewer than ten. CDR3 nucleotide sequence: TGTGCCAGCAGTTTGACCCACAATGAGCAGTTCTTC. This codes for CASSLTHNEQFF. V gene TRBV12-3 or TRBV12-4 combines with J gene TRBJ2-1, with D unresolved. The V end lost 3 bases, the J end lost 5 bases, and 5 bases lay between the germline ends. This CDR3 region has 12 residues.